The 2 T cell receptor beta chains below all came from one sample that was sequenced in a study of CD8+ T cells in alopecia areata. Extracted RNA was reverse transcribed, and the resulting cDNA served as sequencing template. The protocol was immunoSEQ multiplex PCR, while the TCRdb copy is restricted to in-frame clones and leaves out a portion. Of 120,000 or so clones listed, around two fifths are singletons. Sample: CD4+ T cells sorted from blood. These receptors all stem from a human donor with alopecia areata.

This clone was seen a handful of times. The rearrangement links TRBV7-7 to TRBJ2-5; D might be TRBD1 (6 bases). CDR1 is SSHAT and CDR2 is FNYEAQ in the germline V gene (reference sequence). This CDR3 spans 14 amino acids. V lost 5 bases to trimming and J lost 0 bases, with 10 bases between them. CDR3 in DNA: TGTGCCAGCAGCGTTACAGGGTACCAAGAGACCCAGTACTTC. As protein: CASSVTGYQETQYF.

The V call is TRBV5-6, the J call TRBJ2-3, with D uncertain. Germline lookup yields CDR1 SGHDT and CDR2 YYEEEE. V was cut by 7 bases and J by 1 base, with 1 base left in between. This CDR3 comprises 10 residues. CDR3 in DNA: TGTGCCAGCGGCACAGATACGCAGTATTTT. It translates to CASGTDTQYF.